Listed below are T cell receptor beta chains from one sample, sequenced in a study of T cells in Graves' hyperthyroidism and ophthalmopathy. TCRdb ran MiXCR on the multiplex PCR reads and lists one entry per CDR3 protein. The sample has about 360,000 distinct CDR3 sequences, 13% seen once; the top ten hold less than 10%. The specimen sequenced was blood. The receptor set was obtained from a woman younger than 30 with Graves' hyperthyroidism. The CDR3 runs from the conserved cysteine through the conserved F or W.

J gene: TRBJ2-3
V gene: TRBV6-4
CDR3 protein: CATRGAGDTQYF

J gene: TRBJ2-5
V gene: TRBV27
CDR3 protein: CASSWGGVDETQYF

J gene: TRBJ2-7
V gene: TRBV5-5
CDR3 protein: CASSLISPRRAYTYEQYF

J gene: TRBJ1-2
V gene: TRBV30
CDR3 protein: CAWRKWTDFYYGYTF

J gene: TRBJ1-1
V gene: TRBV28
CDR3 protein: CASSFESYRVNTEAFF

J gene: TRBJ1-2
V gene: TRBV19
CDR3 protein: CASSPGDYNYGYTF

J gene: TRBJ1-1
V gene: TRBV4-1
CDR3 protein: CASSLYGDMNTEAFF

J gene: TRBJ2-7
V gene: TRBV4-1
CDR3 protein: CASSLVRLAVYDEQYF

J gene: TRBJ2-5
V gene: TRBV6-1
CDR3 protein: CASTRRGIEETQYF

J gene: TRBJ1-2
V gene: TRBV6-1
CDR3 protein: CASRKGANGYTF

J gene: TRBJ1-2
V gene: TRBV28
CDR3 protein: CASNRVGYGYTF

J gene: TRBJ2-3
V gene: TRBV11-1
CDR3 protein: CASSLGWGATDTQYF

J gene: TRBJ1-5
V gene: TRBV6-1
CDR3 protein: CASRPGSFNQPQHF

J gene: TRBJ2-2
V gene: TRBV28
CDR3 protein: CASRRGRGTGELFF

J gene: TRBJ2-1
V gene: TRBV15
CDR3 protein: CATSPAGADEQFF

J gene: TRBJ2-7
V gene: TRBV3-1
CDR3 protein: CASSQEMAGLAVTYEQYF

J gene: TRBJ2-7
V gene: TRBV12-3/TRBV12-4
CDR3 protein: CASSLGQGTDEQYF

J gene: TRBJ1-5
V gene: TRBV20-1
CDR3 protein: CSARVGEVSNQPQHF

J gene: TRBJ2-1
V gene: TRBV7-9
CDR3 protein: CARATGVTYNEQFF

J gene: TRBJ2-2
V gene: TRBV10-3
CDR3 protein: CAISGASGKDLYTGELFF

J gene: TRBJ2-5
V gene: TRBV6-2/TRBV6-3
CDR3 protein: CASRKETQYF

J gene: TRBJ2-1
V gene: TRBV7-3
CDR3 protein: CASSQHRQDLLGTYNEQFF

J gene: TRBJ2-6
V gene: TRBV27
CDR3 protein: CASSPRYVDSGANVLTF

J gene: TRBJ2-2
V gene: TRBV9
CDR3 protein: CASSPRQGSNTGELFF

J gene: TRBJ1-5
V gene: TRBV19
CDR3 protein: CASTLGQGYQPQHF

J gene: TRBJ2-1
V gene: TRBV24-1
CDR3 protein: CATGSPGYNEQFF

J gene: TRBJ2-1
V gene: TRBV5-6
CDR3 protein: CASSPRRGGSINNEQFF

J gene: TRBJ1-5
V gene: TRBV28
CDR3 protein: CASTSALYSNQPQHF

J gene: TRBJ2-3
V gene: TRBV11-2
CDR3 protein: CASSPPGLLYTDTQYF

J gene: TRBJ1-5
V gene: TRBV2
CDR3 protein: CASSRRDQPQHF

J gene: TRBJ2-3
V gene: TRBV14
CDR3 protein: CASSQGSSPRTDTQYF

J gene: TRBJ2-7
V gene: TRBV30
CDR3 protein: CAWSGGTGHLFSYEQYF

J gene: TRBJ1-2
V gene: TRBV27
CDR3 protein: CASSLRTGKGYTF

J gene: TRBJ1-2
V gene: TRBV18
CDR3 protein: CASSPRDTGHWVTGYTF

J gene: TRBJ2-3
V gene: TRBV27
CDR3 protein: CASCRRGSTDTQYF

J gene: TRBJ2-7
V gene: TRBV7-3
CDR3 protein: CASSFGTGEGEQYF

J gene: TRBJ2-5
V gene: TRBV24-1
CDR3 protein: CATSDTGRNQETQYF

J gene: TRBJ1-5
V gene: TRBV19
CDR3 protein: CASSIREGADNQPQHF

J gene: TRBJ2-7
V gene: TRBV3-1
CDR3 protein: CASSRQGPFYEQYF

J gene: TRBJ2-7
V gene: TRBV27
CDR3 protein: CASRLGQGPYGQYF

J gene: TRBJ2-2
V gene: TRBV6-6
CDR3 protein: CASSYGVGTGELFF

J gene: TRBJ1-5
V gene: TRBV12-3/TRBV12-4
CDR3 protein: CASSSAGTANQPQHF

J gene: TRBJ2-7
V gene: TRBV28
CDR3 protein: CASLAGGSYEQYF

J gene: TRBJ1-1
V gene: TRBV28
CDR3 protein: CASSLRQGLYTEAFF

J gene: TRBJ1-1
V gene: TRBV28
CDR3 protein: CASSLTGTGEAFF